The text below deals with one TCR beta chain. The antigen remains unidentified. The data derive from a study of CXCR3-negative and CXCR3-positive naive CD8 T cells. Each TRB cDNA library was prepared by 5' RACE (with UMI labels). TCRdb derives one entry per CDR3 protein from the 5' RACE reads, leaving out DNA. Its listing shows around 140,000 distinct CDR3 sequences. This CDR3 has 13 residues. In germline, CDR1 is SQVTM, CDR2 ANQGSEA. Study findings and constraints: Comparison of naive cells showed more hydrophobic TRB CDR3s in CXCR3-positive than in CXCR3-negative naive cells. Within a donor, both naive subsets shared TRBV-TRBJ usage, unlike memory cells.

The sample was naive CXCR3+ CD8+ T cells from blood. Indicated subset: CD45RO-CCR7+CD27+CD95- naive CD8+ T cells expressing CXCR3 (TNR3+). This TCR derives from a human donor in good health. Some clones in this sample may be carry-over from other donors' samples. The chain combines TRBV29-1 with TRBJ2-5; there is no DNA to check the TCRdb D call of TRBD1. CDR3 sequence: CSAPGQSQETQYF. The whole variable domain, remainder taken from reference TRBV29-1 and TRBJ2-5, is SAVISQKPSRDICQRGTSLTIQCQVDSQVTMMFWYRQQPGQSLTLIATANQGSEATYESGFVIDKFPISRPNLTFSTLTVSNMSPEDSSIYLCSAPGQSQETQYFGPGTRLLVL.